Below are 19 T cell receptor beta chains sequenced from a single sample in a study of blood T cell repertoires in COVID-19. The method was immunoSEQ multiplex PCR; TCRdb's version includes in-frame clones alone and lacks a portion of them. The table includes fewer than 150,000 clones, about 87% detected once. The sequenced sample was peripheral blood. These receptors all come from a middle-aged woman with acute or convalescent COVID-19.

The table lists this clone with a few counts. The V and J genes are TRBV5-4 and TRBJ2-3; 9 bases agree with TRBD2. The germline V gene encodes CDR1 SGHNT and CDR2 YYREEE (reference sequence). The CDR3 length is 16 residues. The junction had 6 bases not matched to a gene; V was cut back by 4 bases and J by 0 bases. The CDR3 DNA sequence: TGTGCCAGCAGCCTCCAAGCGGGAGGCAGCACAGATACGCAGTATTTT. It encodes CASSLQAGGSTDTQYF. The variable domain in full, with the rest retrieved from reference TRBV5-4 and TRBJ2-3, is ETGVTQSPTHLIKTRGQQVTLRCSSQSGHNTVSWYQQALGQGPQFIFQYYREEENGRGNFPPRFSGLQFPNYSSELNVNALELDDSALYLCASSLQAGGSTDTQYFGPGTRLTVL.

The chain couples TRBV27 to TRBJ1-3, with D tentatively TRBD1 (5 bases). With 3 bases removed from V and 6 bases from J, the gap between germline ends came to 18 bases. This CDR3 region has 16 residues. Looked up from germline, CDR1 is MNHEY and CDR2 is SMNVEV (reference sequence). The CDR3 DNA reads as TGTGCCAGCAGTTTTACCACCTTGACAGCCACAAACACCATATATTTT. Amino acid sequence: CASSFTTLTATNTIYF.

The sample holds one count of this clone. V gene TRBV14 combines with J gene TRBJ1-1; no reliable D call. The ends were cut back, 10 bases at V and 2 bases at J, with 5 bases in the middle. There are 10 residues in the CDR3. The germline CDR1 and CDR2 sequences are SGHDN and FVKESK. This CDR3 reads CATFNTEAFF. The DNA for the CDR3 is TGTGCCACCTTTAACACTGAAGCTTTCTTT.

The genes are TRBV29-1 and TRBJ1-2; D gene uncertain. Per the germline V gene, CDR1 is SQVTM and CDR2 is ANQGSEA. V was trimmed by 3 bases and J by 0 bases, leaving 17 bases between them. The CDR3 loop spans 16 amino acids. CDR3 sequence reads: CSVDLATTTANYGYTF. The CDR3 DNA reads TGCAGCGTTGACCTAGCTACCACCACCGCTAACTATGGCTACACCTTC.

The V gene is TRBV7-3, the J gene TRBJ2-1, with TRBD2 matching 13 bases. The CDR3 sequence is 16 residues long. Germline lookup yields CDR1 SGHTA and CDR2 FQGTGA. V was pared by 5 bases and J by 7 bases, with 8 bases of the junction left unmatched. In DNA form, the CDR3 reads TGTGCCAGCAGCCTAGATGGACTAGCGGGAGATAATGAGCAGTTCTTC. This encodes CASSLDGLAGDNEQFF.

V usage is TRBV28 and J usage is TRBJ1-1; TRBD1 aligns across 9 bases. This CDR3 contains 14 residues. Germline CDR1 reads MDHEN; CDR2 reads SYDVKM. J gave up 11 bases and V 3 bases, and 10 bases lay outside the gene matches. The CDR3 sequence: CASSFLVQGAGAFF. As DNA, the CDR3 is TGTGCCAGCAGTTTTTTAGTACAGGGGGCTGGGGCTTTCTTT.

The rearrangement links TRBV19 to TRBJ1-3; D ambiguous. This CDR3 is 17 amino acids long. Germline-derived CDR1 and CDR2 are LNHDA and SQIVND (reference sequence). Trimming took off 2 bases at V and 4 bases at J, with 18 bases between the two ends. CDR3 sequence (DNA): TGTGCCAGTAGTATACCTAAACGGGGTGAACGAGGAAACACCATATATTTT. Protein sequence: CASSIPKRGERGNTIYF.

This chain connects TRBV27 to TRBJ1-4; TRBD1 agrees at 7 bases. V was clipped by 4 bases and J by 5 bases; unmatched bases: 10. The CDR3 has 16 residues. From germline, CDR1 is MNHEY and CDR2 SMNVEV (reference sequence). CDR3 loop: CASSSHLTGLNEKLFF. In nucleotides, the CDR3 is TGTGCCAGCAGTTCTCATCTGACAGGGTTAAATGAAAAACTGTTTTTT.

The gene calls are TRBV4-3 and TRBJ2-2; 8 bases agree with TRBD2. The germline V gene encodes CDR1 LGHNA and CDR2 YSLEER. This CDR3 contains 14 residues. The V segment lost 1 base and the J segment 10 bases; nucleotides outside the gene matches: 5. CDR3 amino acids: CASSQGRLAKELFF. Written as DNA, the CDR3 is TGCGCCAGCAGCCAAGGAAGACTAGCGAAGGAGCTGTTTTTT.

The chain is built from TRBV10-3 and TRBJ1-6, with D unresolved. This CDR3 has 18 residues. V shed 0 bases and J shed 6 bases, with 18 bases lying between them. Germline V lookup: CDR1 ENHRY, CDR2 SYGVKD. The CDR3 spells CAISESYAPGSGNSPLHF. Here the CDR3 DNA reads TGTGCCATCAGTGAGTCGTACGCACCGGGAAGTGGTAATTCACCCCTCCACTTT.

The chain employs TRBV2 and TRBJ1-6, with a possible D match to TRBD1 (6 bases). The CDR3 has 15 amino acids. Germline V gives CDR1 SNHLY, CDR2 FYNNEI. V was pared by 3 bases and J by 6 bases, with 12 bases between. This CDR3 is CASSERQGSNSPLHF. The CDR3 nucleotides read TGTGCCAGCAGTGAGCGGCAGGGGAGTAATTCACCCCTCCACTTT. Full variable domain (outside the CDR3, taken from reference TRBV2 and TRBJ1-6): EPEVTQTPSHQVTQMGQEVILRCVPISNHLYFYWYRQILGQKVEFLVSFYNNEISEKSEIFDDQFSVERPDGSNFTLKIRSTKLEDSAMYFCASSERQGSNSPLHFGNGTRLTVT.

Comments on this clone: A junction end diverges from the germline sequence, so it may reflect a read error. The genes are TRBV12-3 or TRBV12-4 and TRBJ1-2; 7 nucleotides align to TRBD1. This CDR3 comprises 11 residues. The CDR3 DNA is TGTGCCAGCAGTAACGACAGGGAAGCTGCCTTC. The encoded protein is CASSNDREAAF.

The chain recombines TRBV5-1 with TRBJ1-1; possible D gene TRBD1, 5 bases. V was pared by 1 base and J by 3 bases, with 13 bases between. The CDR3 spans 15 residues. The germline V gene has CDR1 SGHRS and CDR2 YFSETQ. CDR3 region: CASSLMLIGDTEAFF. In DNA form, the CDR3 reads TGCGCCAGCAGCTTGATGTTGATAGGGGACACTGAAGCTTTCTTT.

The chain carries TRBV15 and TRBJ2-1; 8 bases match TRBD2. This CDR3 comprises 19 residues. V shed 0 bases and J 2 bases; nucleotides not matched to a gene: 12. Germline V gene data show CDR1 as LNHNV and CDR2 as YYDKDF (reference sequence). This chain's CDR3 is CATSRDRSGGYFPYNEQFF. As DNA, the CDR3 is TGTGCCACCAGCAGAGATCGGAGCGGGGGCTACTTCCCCTACAATGAGCAGTTCTTC.

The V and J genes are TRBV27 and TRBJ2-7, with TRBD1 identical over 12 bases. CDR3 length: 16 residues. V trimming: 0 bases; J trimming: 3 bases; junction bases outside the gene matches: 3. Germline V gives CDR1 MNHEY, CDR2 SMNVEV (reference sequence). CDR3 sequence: CASSLSGTGGYYEQYF. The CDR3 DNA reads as TGTGCCAGCAGTTTATCAGGGACAGGGGGCTACTACGAGCAGTACTTC.

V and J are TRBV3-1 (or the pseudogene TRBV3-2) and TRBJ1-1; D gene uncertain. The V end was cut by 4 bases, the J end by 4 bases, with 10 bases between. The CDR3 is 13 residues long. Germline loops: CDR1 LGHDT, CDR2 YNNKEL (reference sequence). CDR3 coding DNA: TGTGCCAGCAGCCCTTGGCGGCCCACTGAAGCTTTCTTT. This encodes CASSPWRPTEAFF.

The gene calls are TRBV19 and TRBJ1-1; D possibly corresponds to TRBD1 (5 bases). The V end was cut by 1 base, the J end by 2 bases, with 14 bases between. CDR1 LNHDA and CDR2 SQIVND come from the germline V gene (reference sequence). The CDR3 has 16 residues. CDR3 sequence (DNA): TGTGCCAGTAGTATAGCGGGGGGGAGGATCAACACTGAAGCTTTCTTT. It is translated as CASSIAGGRINTEAFF.

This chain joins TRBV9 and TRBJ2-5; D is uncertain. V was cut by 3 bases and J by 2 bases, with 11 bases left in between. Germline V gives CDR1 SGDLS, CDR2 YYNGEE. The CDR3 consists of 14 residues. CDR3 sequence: CASSAGVGQETQYF. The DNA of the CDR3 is TGTGCCAGCAGCGCCGGAGTTGGTCAAGAGACCCAGTACTTC.

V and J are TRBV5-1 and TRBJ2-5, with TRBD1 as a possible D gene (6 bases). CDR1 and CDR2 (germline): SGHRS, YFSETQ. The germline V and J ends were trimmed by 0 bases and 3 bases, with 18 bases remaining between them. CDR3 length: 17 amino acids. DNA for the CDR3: TGCGCCAGCAGCTTGGGCCAGGGGTCCCGGGTAAAAGAGACCCAGTACTTC. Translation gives CASSLGQGSRVKETQYF.